These 23 T cell receptor beta chains were sequenced from one sample in a study of blood T cell repertoires in COVID-19. Method: immunoSEQ multiplex PCR; TCRdb's copy keeps in-frame clones and lacks some. The profile shows hundreds of thousands of clones, 85% to 90% of them singletons. Sequenced sample: PBMCs or T cells enriched from blood (not recorded which). The receptors were sampled from a man aged 35-49 years who had recovered from COVID-19.

J is TRBJ1-1 and V is TRBV18, with TRBD1 as a possible D gene (5 bases). V was clipped by 2 bases and J by 1 base, with 14 bases between them. The CDR3 spans 16 residues. Germline lookup yields CDR1 KGHSH and CDR2 LQKENI. The CDR3 loop reads CASSPGSRAENTEAFF. The CDR3 DNA reads as TGTGCCAGCTCACCAGGGTCCAGGGCGGAGAACACTGAAGCTTTCTTT.

V is TRBV5-1 and J is TRBJ2-1; D is ambiguous. Trimming cost V 6 bases and J 6 bases, with 10 bases left between them. The CDR3 sequence is 12 residues long. Germline V gene data show CDR1 as SGHRS and CDR2 as YFSETQ. The DNA of the CDR3 is TGCGCCAGCACCGCCAACGGCAATGAGCAGTTCTTC. Protein product: CASTANGNEQFF.

This chain links TRBV10-3 with TRBJ1-2, with D unclear. The germline gives CDR1 ENHRY, CDR2 SYGVKD. With 2 bases removed from V and 2 bases from J, the gap between germline ends came to 6 bases. The CDR3 is 13 residues long. The CDR3 reads CAISEQENYGYTF. DNA for the CDR3: TGTGCCATCAGTGAGCAGGAAAACTATGGCTACACCTTC.

The chain links TRBV5-1 to TRBJ1-1, with D unresolved. Germline lookup yields CDR1 SGHRS and CDR2 YFSETQ. V was trimmed by 7 bases and J by 0 bases, leaving 10 bases between them. This CDR3 has 13 amino acids. The CDR3 here is CASGQVMNTEAFF. The DNA of the CDR3 is TGCGCCAGCGGTCAGGTCATGAACACTGAAGCTTTCTTT.

V usage is TRBV5-4 and J usage is TRBJ1-4; 7 nucleotides align to TRBD1. Germline CDR1 reads SGHNT; CDR2 reads YYREEE (reference sequence). The CDR3 loop spans 14 amino acids. V shed 3 bases and J 5 bases; nucleotides not matched to a gene: 4. The CDR3 DNA reads TGTGCCAGCAGCTCCGGACAGGAGAATGAAAAACTGTTTTTT. Its translation: CASSSGQENEKLFF.

V is TRBV3-1 (or the pseudogene TRBV3-2) and J is TRBJ1-1; D unresolved. V lost 3 bases, J lost 1 base, and 12 bases lay in between. CDR1 LGHDT and CDR2 YNNKEL come from the germline V gene (reference sequence). CDR3 length: 15 residues. The DNA for the CDR3 is TGTGCCAGCAGCCAGTCAGACGCTAGGAACACTGAAGCTTTCTTT. The encoded protein is CASSQSDARNTEAFF.

This chain joins TRBV6-4 and TRBJ2-3; a weak D match, TRBD1 (6 bases). This CDR3 comprises 16 residues. Trimming pared 3 bases from V and 0 bases from J, leaving 13 bases between. Germline V CDR1 and CDR2: MRHNA, SNTAGT. CDR3 in DNA: TGTGCCAGCAGTGAAACCGGGACACCGAGCACAGATACGCAGTATTTT. Translation gives CASSETGTPSTDTQYF.

The J gene is TRBJ1-1, the V gene TRBV18, with 8 positions matching TRBD1. The V and J ends lost 6 bases and 0 bases, in that order; junction bases with no gene match: 9. This CDR3 region has 16 residues. CDR1 is KGHSH, CDR2 LQKENI, per germline. The CDR3 coding sequence is TGTGCCAGCTCCTCGGACAGGGTGCCCTTGAACACTGAAGCTTTCTTT. Protein: CASSSDRVPLNTEAFF.

The sample holds many counts of this clone. The V call is TRBV6-4, the J call TRBJ1-5; 7 bases align to TRBD1. Germline CDR1 MRHNA, CDR2 SNTAGT. The CDR3 runs to 17 residues. J lost 2 bases, V lost 6 bases, and 13 bases had no gene match. CDR3 bases: TGTGCCAGCAGGTCGAGACAGGGCCGTAACGGCAATCAGCCCCAGCATTTT. It codes for CASRSRQGRNGNQPQHF.

J is TRBJ2-5 and V is TRBV5-1, with 7 bases fitting TRBD2. Germline assignment: CDR1 SGHRS and CDR2 YFSETQ. CDR3 length equals 15 residues. The V segment lost 0 bases and the J segment 1 base; nucleotides outside the gene matches: 3. DNA for the CDR3: TGCGCCAGCAGCTTGGGACTAGCACTCCAAGAGACCCAGTACTTC. Amino acids: CASSLGLALQETQYF.

The V and J genes are TRBV5-1 and TRBJ1-5, with 9 positions matching TRBD1. J was trimmed by 5 bases and V by 4 bases; bases with no gene match: 7. Germline assignment: CDR1 SGHRS and CDR2 YFSETQ. The CDR3 runs to 15 residues. CDR3 region: CASSVGQGHDQPQHF. The DNA for the CDR3 is TGCGCCAGCAGCGTAGGACAGGGGCACGATCAGCCCCAGCATTTT.

This chain joins TRBV18 and TRBJ1-1, with 8 bases aligning to TRBD1. The CDR3 is 14 residues long. The trim removed 3 bases at V and 5 bases at J, leaving 5 bases unmatched. Germline CDR1 is KGHSH and CDR2 is LQKENI. CDR3 loop: CASSPQTGVTEAFF. The CDR3 DNA is TGTGCCAGCTCACCCCAGACAGGGGTTACTGAAGCTTTCTTT.

The rearrangement uses TRBV27 and TRBJ2-1; weak D call: TRBD2 (5 bases). Trimming took off 7 bases at V and 0 bases at J, with 13 bases between the two ends. The CDR3 loop spans 15 amino acids. CDR1 is MNHEY and CDR2 is SMNVEV in the germline V gene (reference sequence). The DNA of the CDR3 is TGTGCCAGCACCAATAGCGTAAGCTCCTACAATGAGCAGTTCTTC. This sequence encodes CASTNSVSSYNEQFF.

This rearrangement joins TRBV5-6 to TRBJ1-4; 8 bases are a match to TRBD1. The germline gives CDR1 SGHDT, CDR2 YYEEEE. V dropped 2 bases and J dropped 6; count of bases not matched to a gene: 6. CDR3 size: 15 residues. CDR3 nucleotides: TGTGCCAGCAGCTTTTCTACAGGGGGTGATGAAAAACTGTTTTTT. Translated: CASSFSTGGDEKLFF.

This clone has more than one count but fewer than ten. V usage is TRBV21-1 and J usage is TRBJ1-1; the D call in the table, TRBD1, was not verified against the DNA. TRBV21-1 represents a pseudogene. The length of the CDR3 is 17 residues. CDR3: CASSKQGDRPENTEAFF. In nucleotides, the CDR3 is TGTGCCAGCAGCAAACAAGGGGACAGGCCCGAAAACACTGAAGCTTTCTTT.

The V call is TRBV9, the J call TRBJ1-3; D is ambiguous. This CDR3 has 12 residues. The germline V gene encodes CDR1 SGDLS and CDR2 YYNGEE. Trimming took off 2 bases at V and 4 bases at J, with 4 bases between the two ends. The CDR3 DNA sequence: TGTGCCAGCAGCGTCCCAGGAAACACCATATATTTT. This gives the protein CASSVPGNTIYF.

The chain has TRBV3-1 (or the pseudogene TRBV3-2) and TRBJ2-7; no definite D call. The CDR3 is made up of 12 amino acids. Germline V gives CDR1 LGHDT, CDR2 YNNKEL (reference sequence). Trimming took off 1 base at V and 6 bases at J, with 7 bases between the two ends. CDR3 in DNA: TGTGCCAGCAGCCAAGTTGCGAGCGAGCAGTACTTC. This codes for CASSQVASEQYF.

This sequence joins TRBV7-9 and TRBJ2-2; 11 nucleotides match TRBD2. With V trimmed by 4 bases and J by 6 bases, 10 bases remained unmatched. Germline V gene lookup returns CDR1 SEHNR and CDR2 FQNEAQ (reference sequence). The CDR3 has 17 amino acids. The CDR3 spells CASSSGTSGLGAGELFF. For the CDR3, the DNA is TGTGCCAGCAGCTCCGGGACTAGCGGTCTAGGGGCCGGGGAGCTGTTTTTT.

The V and J genes are TRBV29-1 and TRBJ2-1; 12 bases fit TRBD2. The germline CDR1 and CDR2 sequences are SQVTM and ANQGSEA. The CDR3 covers 15 residues. V lost 6 bases and J lost 7; bases outside the gene matches: 10. Here the CDR3 DNA reads TGCAGCGTCTCCGGACTAGCGGGGATTTTAAATGAGCAGTTCTTC. Protein: CSVSGLAGILNEQFF.

This chain links TRBV19 with TRBJ1-1; D unclear. CDR3 length equals 11 residues. Germline V gene data show CDR1 as LNHDA and CDR2 as SQIVND (reference sequence). Between the trimmed V and J ends, which lost 7 bases and 5 bases, there was a span of 8 bases. In DNA, the CDR3 is TGTGCCAGTAACGGGTGGACTGAAGCTTTCTTT. Its protein is CASNGWTEAFF.

V and J are TRBV4-2 and TRBJ2-7, with D possibly matching TRBD2 (6 bases). Germline assignment: CDR1 LGHNA and CDR2 YNFKEQ. V was cut by 0 bases and J by 7 bases, with 13 bases left in between. The CDR3 extends over 14 amino acids. The CDR3 DNA sequence: TGTGCCAGCAGCCAAGATCGTGGTGCGGGAGAGCAGTACTTC. The encoded protein is CASSQDRGAGEQYF.

This chain joins TRBV6-5 and TRBJ1-5; 7 bases align to TRBD1. The CDR3 covers 13 residues. Trimming cost V 10 bases and J 7 bases; bases outside gene matches: 10. From germline, CDR1 is MNHEY and CDR2 SVGAGI. The CDR3 coding sequence is TGTGCCATATCGACAGGGACAGAACAGCCCCAGCATTTT. It codes for CAISTGTEQPQHF.

The V gene is TRBV4-2, the J gene TRBJ2-2, with D possibly being TRBD2 (6 bases). Germline CDR1 reads LGHNA; CDR2 reads YNFKEQ. The CDR3 has 15 residues. V shed 0 bases and J shed 7 bases, with 12 bases lying between them. CDR3 residues: CASSQDTSISGELFF. CDR3 bases: TGTGCCAGCAGCCAAGATACTAGCATTAGCGGGGAGCTGTTTTTT.